This T cell receptor (beta chain) is drawn from a study of cytomegalovirus exposure and HLA in healthy donors. The PCR employed 60 Vbeta primers together with 13 Jbeta primers. Repertoires were generated with immunoSEQ multiplex PCR, while TCRdb's copy carries only in-frame clones and drops some. The table shows roughly 180,000 clones, with about four fifths occurring only once. The V and J ends lost 6 bases and 11 bases respectively, with 14 bases between them. The CDR3 has 12 amino acids. CDR1 and CDR2 from the germline V gene are MNHNS and SASEGT. Study observations and caveats: TCR beta sequences numbering 16,951 were associated with HLA alleles at 0.05 false discovery rate in a later analysis.

Donors were nominally healthy when sampled, though unrecorded immune exposures were likely. This clone was seen ten or more times. Its antigen is currently unknown. The chain combines TRBV6-1 with TRBJ1-5; D not resolved. This clonotype originated in a man aged 25-40 years in good health and CMV-seropositive. Sequenced: PBMCs. The CDR3 loop reads CASSVTPRAQHF. Written as DNA, the CDR3 is TGTGCCAGCAGCGTTACCCCTCGAGCCCAGCATTTT.